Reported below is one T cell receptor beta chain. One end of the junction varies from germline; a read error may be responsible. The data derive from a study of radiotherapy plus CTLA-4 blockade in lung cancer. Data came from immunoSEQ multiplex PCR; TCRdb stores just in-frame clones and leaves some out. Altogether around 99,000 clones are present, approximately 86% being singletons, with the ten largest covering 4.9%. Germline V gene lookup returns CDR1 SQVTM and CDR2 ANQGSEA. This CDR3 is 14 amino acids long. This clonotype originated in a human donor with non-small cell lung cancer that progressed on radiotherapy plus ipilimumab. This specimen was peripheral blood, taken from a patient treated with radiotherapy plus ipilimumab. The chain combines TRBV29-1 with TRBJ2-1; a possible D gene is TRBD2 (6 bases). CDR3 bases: TGCAGCGTTAAAGACCCCGGGACTCTACATGAGCAGTTCTTC. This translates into CSVKDPGTLHEQFF.